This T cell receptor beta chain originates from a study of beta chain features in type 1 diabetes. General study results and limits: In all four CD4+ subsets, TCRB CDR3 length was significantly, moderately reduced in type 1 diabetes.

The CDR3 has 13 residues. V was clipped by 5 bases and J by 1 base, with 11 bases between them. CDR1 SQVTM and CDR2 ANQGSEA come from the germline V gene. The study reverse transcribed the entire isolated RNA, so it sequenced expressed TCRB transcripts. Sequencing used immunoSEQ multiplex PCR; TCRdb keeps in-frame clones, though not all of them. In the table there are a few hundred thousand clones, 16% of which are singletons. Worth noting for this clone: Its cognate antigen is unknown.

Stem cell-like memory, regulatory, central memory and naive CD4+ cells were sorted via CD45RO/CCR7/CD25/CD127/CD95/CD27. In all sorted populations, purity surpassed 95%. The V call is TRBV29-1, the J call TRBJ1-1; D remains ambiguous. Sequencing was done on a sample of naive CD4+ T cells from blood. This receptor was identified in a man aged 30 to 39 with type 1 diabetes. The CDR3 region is CSVQGRRNTEAFF. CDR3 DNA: TGCAGCGTTCAAGGACGCAGGAACACTGAAGCTTTCTTT. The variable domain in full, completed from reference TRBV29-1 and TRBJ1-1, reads SAVISQKPSRDICQRGTSLTIQCQVDSQVTMMFWYRQQPGQSLTLIATANQGSEATYESGFVIDKFPISRPNLTFSTLTVSNMSPEDSSIYLCSVQGRRNTEAFFGQGTRLTVV.